This T cell receptor beta chain was found in a study of blood T cell repertoires in COVID-19 (dated by TCRdb to 2018 to 2021). In terms of the full investigation: Samples covering the acute and convalescent phases of COVID-19 were provided by collaborators in the United States, Italy and Spain. The prospective study material was composed of cDNA or gDNA derived from T cells, B-cell-depleted T cells, or PBMCs. The dataset comprised deeply sampled blood TCRbeta repertoires from subjects exposed to, actively infected with, or recovered from COVID-19. A freely available public database, intended as a resource for researchers studying the immune response to SARS-CoV-2, is where the repertoires were released. Samples were obtained from the ongoing ImmuneRACE study (first 160 participants) and from some 1,300 subjects provided by 6 global collaborators. Nearly every sample came with metadata listing a de-identified subject ID, COVID-19 status, age in years and sex. Where available, HLA class I and class II types were taken from metadata supplied by the sample provider and were not determined by assay-based typing.

V is reduced by 9 bases and J by 0 bases, leaving a spacing of 9 bases between them. The germline V gene (reference sequence) supplies CDR1 LNHDA and CDR2 SQIVND. Inclusive of the bounding cysteine and phenylalanine, the CDR3 is 14 residues long. Only the CDR3 DNA is retained, 42 bases long and in frame from the first base. In the prospective study, participants were roughly 18 to 95 years old, resided in 25 or so geographic areas of the United States, and were enrolled through a virtual design. In the prospective study, cohorts were assigned on the basis of participant-reported clinical history obtained from a screening survey and a study questionnaire. Exposed participants were defined as having been in contact with someone with a PCR-confirmed or clinician-diagnosed COVID-19 case within 2 weeks of study entry. Mobile phlebotomists in the prospective study collected whole blood, serum and a nasopharyngeal or oropharyngeal swab from every participant. Participants in the prospective study had the option to provide additional blood draws and questionnaires over a 2-month period. Prospective study blood samples were shipped either frozen or at room temperature before DNA extraction.

For this clone: Its antigen remains unidentified. The input lacks base qualities; no much larger clone sits a single base away.

General findings and caveats noted by the study authors: The quantity of clinical and demographic metadata differed by source and by participant and was supplied without curation.

TCRbeta CDR3 regions were amplified from genomic DNA by means of the immunoSEQ Assay, a bias-controlled multiplex PCR. The study's processing was this. Nucleated cell counts per sample were estimated from amplification of reference gene primers within the assay. To quantify the absolute abundance of each unique TCRbeta CDR3 rearrangement, sequence reads were collapsed and filtered. Productive Simpson clonality was computed per sample as the square root of Simpson's diversity index over productive rearrangements. This immuneACCESS table, as held by TCRdb, lists in-frame sequences with V and J called but not all clones. Of the missing ones, under half trace to an unresolved V gene in checked studies; the others have no known cause. The V and J calls and clone size come from that table; D and trimming were worked out from the DNA. This sample is represented by 280,000 or so clones; roughly 89% of them were singletons. Under 3% of the sample comes from the top ten.

The rearrangement joined TRBV19 to TRBJ1-6; possibly the D gene is TRBD1, per 6 matching bases. This receptor was obtained from a woman aged 45-65 years who had been exposed to COVID-19. Sequencing was performed on PBMCs or T cells enriched from blood (not recorded which). The nucleotide sequence reads TGTGCCAGCAGGGGCAGCTCCTATAATTCACCCCTCCACTTT. This codes for CASRGSSYNSPLHF.